This T cell receptor beta chain derives from a study of blood T cells in healthy people across ages. Alongside a J-beta primer mix, a sample-barcoded 5' primer served in a second PCR lasting roughly 7 to 11 cycles. TCRdb reprocessed the 5' RACE reads via MiXCR and lists one record per CDR3 protein. In the table there are about 930,000 distinct CDR3 sequences, 29% of which are singletons. Germline trimming cut 6 bases from V and 5 bases from J; bases unmatched to any gene: 10. The V gene's germline CDR1 is ENHRY and CDR2 SYGVKD. The CDR3 runs 15 residues. This clonotype was recorded many times. The sample also formed part of further work on T cells of mothers and their children.

This TCR was sampled from a woman in her thirties or forties in good health. This chain uses TRBV10-3 with TRBJ2-5; 9 bases align to TRBD1. The sample comprised blood. The CDR3 DNA reads TGTGCCATCAGCCGGGACAGGGCAGAGGGGGAGACCCAGTACTTC. Amino acid sequence: CAISRDRAEGETQYF.